This T cell receptor (beta chain) came from a study of regulatory T cells in long-lasting Graves disease. With iRepertoire HTBI primers and Arm-PCR of CDR3 regions, TCR beta libraries were built. TCRdb reprocessed the multiplex PCR reads via MiXCR and lists one record per CDR3 protein. Here the sample spans roughly 610,000 distinct CDR3 sequences, more than 15% being singletons. Indicated time point: newly diagnosed GD, antithyroid drugs for less than 3 months. Isolated PBMC RNA provided the starting material for the TCR library. The EDTA tubes were filled with nine milliliters of drawn peripheral blood. V gave up 7 bases and J gave up 0 bases, with 9 bases separating them. The germline gives CDR1 SGHTA, CDR2 FQGNSA. There are 13 residues in the CDR3. These same data were also listed under a study on T cells in Graves' hyperthyroidism and ophthalmopathy. That study reports: Newly diagnosed patients aged 18 to 65 had hyperthyroidism of under 2 months' duration. Investigators excluded patients with uncontrolled infection, other autoimmune disease, pregnancy or lactation. The model forecast ophthalmopathy, anticipating it by a median roughly 6.3 months before onset.

The TCR was taken from a man aged 18 to 35 with Graves disease. This chain connects TRBV7-2 to TRBJ1-1; maybe TRBD1 (5 bases). The specimen was peripheral blood mononuclear cells (PBMCs), collected at new diagnosis, from a patient treated with antithyroid drugs. The CDR3, as DNA: TGTGCCAGCAAAGAACAGGTGAACACTGAAGCTTTCTTT. Translated, it gives CASKEQVNTEAFF.